One T cell receptor beta chain is described in this entry. The CDR3 extends over 14 amino acids. The V end lost 8 bases, the J end lost 6 bases, and 17 bases lay between the germline ends. Germline CDR1 reads SGHTA; CDR2 reads FQGNSA. The data were taken from a study of blood T cell repertoires in COVID-19. Study-level information: Whether acute or convalescent, the COVID-19 samples came from the United States, Italy and Spain. The analysed material was cDNA or gDNA that came from T cells, B-cell-depleted T cells, or PBMCs.

How the authors handled the data: Amplification of reference gene primers provided the estimated nucleated cell counts. Sequenced by immunoSEQ multiplex PCR; TCRdb stores in-frame clones only, minus some. D and trimming were read from the DNA, whereas the V and J calls and clone size are those reported in that table. The top ten clones hold about 17% of a sample with over 7,500 clones, around 88% of them seen once. The clonotype was recovered from a woman aged 60-75 years with active COVID-19. The specimen sequenced was peripheral blood. The chain links TRBV7-2 to TRBJ2-1; possible D gene TRBD2, 7 bases. CDR3 bases: TGTGCCAGCCGACAAGGGGGGGCTATCAATGAGCAGTTCTTC. Amino acids: CASRQGGAINEQFF.